The following is a TCR beta chain sequence with its context. These data belong to a study of blood T cell repertoires in COVID-19. Libraries were prepared by immunoSEQ multiplex PCR; TCRdb keeps only in-frame clonotypes and omits some of them. Of about 300,000 clones listed, around 90% are singletons. CDR3 length: 15 residues. CDR1 and CDR2 from the germline V gene are LNHDA and SQIVND (reference sequence). With 1 base removed from V and 9 bases from J, the gap between germline ends came to 18 bases. This chain joins TRBV19 and TRBJ1-2; TRBD1 is a possible D gene (5 bases). This receptor was taken from a woman aged 45-60 years with COVID-19, enrolled during active disease. Sequenced sample: peripheral blood. CDR3 bases: TGTGCCAGTAGTATAGGCGGGACTTGGGGGGTTCGCTACACCTTC. This codes for CASSIGGTWGVRYTF.